The 4 T cell receptor beta chains below were found in one sample sequenced in a study of cytotoxic CD8 clonotypes in ibrutinib-treated CLL. Only in-frame clones appear in the TCRdb table, and some are missing; sequencing was by immunoSEQ multiplex PCR. This table has approximately 50,000 clones, roughly 70% appearing once. The starting material was PBMCs, obtained after 12 months of ibrutinib treatment. The receptors stem from a human donor with chronic lymphocytic leukemia.

The chain has TRBV28 and TRBJ2-1; D is perhaps TRBD1 (5 bases). CDR1 is MDHEN, CDR2 SYDVKM, per germline. Trimming cost V 8 bases and J 3 bases, with 11 bases left between them. The CDR3 spans 13 residues. This chain's CDR3 is CASSQGRYNEQFF. The CDR3 region has the DNA TGTGCCAGCTCGCAGGGTCGCTACAATGAGCAGTTCTTC. Full variable domain (remainder filled in from reference TRBV28 and TRBJ2-1): DVKVTQSSRYLVKRTGEKVFLECVQDMDHENMFWYRQDPGLGLRLIYFSYDVKMKEKGDIPEGYSVSREKKERFSLILESASTNQTSMYLCASSQGRYNEQFFGPGTRLTVL.

Here the CDR3 DNA reads TGTGCCAGCAGTTTTAGACAGGGAGGAGATCAGCCCCAGCATTTT. This encodes CASSFRQGGDQPQHF. This chain joins TRBV6-5 and TRBJ1-5, with TRBD1 matching 7 bases. The CDR3 consists of 15 residues. Trimming at V came to 4 bases and at J to 5 bases, leaving 8 bases not matched to a gene. Germline V gene sequence: CDR1 MNHEY, CDR2 SVGAGI.

CDR3 loop: CASSLGQGREQYF. The CDR3 nucleotides read TGCGCCAGCAGCTTGGGGCAGGGCCGCGAGCAGTACTTC. V usage is TRBV5-1 and J usage is TRBJ2-7; possibly TRBD1 for D (5 bases). The CDR3 loop spans 13 amino acids. Per the germline V gene, CDR1 is SGHRS and CDR2 is YFSETQ. V lost 0 bases to trimming and J lost 6 bases, with 10 bases between them.

V is TRBV19 and J is TRBJ2-3, with D perhaps matching TRBD1 or TRBD2 (6 bases each). CDR1 is LNHDA and CDR2 is SQIVND in the germline V gene (reference sequence). V lost 10 bases and J 1 base, leaving 18 bases between the germline ends. The length of the CDR3 is 15 residues. DNA of the CDR3: TGTGCCACTACGGGGGCTTCCCGGGGCACAGATACGCAGTATTTT. This sequence encodes CATTGASRGTDTQYF.